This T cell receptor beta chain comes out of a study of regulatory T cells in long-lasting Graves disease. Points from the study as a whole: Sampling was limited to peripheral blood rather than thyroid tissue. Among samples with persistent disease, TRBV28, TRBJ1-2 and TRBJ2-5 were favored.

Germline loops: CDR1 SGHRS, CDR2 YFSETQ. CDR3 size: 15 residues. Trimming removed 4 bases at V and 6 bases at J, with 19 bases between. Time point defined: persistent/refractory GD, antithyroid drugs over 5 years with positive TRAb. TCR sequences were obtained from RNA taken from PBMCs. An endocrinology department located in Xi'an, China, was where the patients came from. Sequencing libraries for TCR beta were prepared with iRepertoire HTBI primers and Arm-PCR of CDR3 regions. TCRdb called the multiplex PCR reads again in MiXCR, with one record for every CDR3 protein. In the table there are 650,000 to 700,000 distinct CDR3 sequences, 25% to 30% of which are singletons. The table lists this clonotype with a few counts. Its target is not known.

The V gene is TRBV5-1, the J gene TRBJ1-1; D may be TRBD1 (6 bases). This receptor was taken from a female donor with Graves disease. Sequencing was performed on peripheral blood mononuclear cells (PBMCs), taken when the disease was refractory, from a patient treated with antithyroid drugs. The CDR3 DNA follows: TGCGCCAGCAGCCTGAGGAGCACAGGACAGTCTGAAGCTTTCTTT. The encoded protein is CASSLRSTGQSEAFF.